A selection of T cell receptor beta chains follows, all from one sample in a study of regulatory T cells in long-lasting Graves disease. In TCRdb, the multiplex PCR reads were re-called with MiXCR into one record per CDR3 protein. The sample includes roughly 400,000 distinct CDR3 sequences, around 20% of them seen just once. The sample in question was peripheral blood mononuclear cells (PBMCs), obtained when the disease was refractory, from a patient treated with antithyroid drugs. The receptors were sampled from a female donor with Graves disease. Each CDR3 is given without its conserved first and last residue. Clone size is given for some rows only: seen once, a few or many times, or a class if the clone is expanded.

clone_size v_call cdr3_aa
many TRBV30 AWGTGGNQPQH
NA TRBV27 ASSPIAGSPDTQY
many TRBV20-1 SATRGLETQY
many TRBV13 ASSLGDRGGYEQY
NA TRBV11-2 ASSLVSGLGTGELF
NA TRBV5-1 ASSKDRGTDTQY
NA TRBV25-1 ASSEGLRNTGELF
many TRBV20-1 SADSVPYGYT
many TRBV2 ASSASMDYGYT
few TRBV11-2 ASSSASPEQC
few TRBV20-1 SASNREGAYGYT
few TRBV27 ASTHVGNSPLH
NA TRBV29-1 SATPGSTDTQY
many TRBV27 ASSFGRSSYEQY
NA TRBV10-3 ARPPGRNTEAF
many TRBV12-5 ASGLSTFGDGYT
NA TRBV7-6 ASSLAGELGEKLF
many TRBV20-1 SARPGTAYNSPLH
NA TRBV7-9 ASSLKKAGGYTGELF
NA TRBV28 ASSSRLAGNPDTQY
few TRBV11-3 ASGLDGPLDEQY
many TRBV28 ASVSTGGPDQAQH
many TRBV3-1 ASSQDMLYEQY
few TRBV6-2/TRBV6-3 ASSSLARRVDYNEQF
many TRBV7-2 ASSPALLANYGYT
many TRBV7-3 ASSPNTGTSGSNEQF
few TRBV28 ATLGGSYEQY
few TRBV18 ASSSAGYSPLH
many TRBV28 ASSLGQVATEAF
NA TRBV7-2 ASSFAAPKLEQY
many TRBV20-1 SAKRTGGIYT
NA TRBV5-1 ASTLMGQIFSNQPQH
few TRBV18 ASSPPSGRTDTQY
few TRBV20-1 SPLRPSGRVAEQF
NA TRBV7-3 ASSLGPGADTIY
many TRBV6-1 ASSEGQYSNQPQH
few TRBV20-1 SAIQGNEQY
NA TRBV28 ASGTSFLNEQF
few TRBV28 ASSRQLGERNEQF
many TRBV12-3/TRBV12-4 ASNKGTGEQY
NA TRBV9 ASSAYLQGAGTEAF
many TRBV12-3/TRBV12-4 ASSSTGGNRNTIY
NA TRBV24-1 ATSGSGVNAEAF
NA TRBV5-6 ASIPLGAQGNTEAF
few TRBV4-3 ASSQESGRSYEQY
few TRBV3-1 ASSSPGLAGQETQY
few TRBV3-1 ASGLGYTGELF
many TRBV6-2/TRBV6-3 ASRTAGGMNTEAF
many TRBV28 ASSVLGGQETQY
many TRBV29-1 SVDEETQY
many TRBV7-2 ASSLEAYGYT
few TRBV6-5 ASSYAGGYT
many TRBV12-3/TRBV12-4 ASSSTENYGYT
NA TRBV7-2 ASSSSAGGPCEQY
NA TRBV3-1 ASKSRNEEKLF
many TRBV11-2 ASSDPTSGRGQETQY
NA TRBV7-9 ASSLEDGSGYT
many TRBV15 ATSREGQPNEKLF
NA TRBV19 ASLRHPGPSEAF
many TRBV2 ASSEQNTGELF